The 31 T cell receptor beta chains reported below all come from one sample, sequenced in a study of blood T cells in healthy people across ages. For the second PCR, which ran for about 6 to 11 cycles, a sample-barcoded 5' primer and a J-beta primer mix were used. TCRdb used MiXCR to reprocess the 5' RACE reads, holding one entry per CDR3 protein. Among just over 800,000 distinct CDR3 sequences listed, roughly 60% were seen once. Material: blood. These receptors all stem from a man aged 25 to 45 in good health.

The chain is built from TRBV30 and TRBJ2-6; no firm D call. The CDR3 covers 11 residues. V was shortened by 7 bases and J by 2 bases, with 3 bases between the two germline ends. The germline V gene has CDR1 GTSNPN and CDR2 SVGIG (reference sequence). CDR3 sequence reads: CALTGANVLTF. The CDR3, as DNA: TGTGCCTTGACTGGGGCCAACGTCCTGACTTTC. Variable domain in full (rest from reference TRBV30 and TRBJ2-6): SQTIHQWPATLVQPVGSPLSLECTVEGTSNPNLYWYRQAAGRGLQLLFYSVGIGQISSEVPQNLSASRPQDRQFILSSKKLLLSDSGFYLCALTGANVLTFGAGSRLTVL.

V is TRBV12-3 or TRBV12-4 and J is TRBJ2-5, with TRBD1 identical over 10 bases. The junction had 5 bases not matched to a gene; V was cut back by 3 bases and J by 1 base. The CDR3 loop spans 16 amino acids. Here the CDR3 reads CASSLRDRGFQETQYF. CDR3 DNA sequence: TGTGCCAGCAGTTTGCGGGACAGGGGTTTCCAAGAGACCCAGTACTTC.

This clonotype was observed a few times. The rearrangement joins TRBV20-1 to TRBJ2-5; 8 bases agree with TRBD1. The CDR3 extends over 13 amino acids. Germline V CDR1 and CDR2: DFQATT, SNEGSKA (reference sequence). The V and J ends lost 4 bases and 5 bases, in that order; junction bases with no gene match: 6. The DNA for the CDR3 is TGCAGTGCTAAACAGGGGGGAGAGGAGACCCAGTACTTC. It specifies CSAKQGGEETQYF.

In nucleotides, the CDR3 is TGTGCCAGCAGTGATTCAGCGGGGGATTCGGATACGCAGTATTTT. It specifies CASSDSAGDSDTQYF. V gene TRBV25-1 combines with J gene TRBJ2-3, with 8 bases matching TRBD2. Germline lookup yields CDR1 MGHDK and CDR2 SYGVNS. J lost 6 bases, V lost 3 bases, and 8 bases had no gene match. CDR3 length: 15 amino acids. The entire variable domain, with the rest obtained from reference TRBV25-1 and TRBJ2-3, is as follows: EADIYQTPRYLVIGTGKKITLECSQTMGHDKMYWYQQDPGMELHLIHYSYGVNSTEKGDLSSESTVSRIRTEHFPLTLESARPSHTSQYLCASSDSAGDSDTQYFGPGTRLTVL.

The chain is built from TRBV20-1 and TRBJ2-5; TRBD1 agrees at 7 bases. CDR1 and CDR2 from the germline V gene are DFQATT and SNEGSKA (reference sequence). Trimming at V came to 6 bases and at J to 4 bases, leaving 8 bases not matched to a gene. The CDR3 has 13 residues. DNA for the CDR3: TGCAGTGCACCCGACAGGGTAGGAGAGACCCAGTACTTC. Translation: CSAPDRVGETQYF.

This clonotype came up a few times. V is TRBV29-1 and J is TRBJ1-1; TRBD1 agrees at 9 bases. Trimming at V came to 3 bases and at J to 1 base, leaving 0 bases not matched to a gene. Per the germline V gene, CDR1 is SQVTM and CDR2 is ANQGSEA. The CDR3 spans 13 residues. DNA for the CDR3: TGCAGCGTTGAGACAGGGGGGAACACTGAAGCTTTCTTT. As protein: CSVETGGNTEAFF.

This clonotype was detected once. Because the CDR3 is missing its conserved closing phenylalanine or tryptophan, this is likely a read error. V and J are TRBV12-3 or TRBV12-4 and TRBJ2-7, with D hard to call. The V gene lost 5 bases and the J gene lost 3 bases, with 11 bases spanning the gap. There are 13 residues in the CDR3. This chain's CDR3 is CASSHRAHYEQYY. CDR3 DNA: TGTGCCAGCAGTCACCGGGCCCACTACGAGCAGTACTAC.

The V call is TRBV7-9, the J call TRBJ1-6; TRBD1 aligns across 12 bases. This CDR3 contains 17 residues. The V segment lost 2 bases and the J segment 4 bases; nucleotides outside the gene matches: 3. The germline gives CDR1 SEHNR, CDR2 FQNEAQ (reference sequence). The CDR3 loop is CASSLPGQGAYNSPLHF. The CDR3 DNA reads TGTGCCAGCAGCTTACCGGGACAGGGGGCGTATAATTCACCCCTCCACTTT.

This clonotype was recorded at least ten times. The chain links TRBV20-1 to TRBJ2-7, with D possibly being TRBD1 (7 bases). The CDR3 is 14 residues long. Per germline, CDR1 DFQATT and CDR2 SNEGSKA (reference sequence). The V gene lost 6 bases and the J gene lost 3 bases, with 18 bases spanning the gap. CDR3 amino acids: CSAQPPGGYYEQYF. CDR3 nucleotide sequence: TGCAGTGCGCAACCCCCAGGGGGGTACTACGAGCAGTACTTC.

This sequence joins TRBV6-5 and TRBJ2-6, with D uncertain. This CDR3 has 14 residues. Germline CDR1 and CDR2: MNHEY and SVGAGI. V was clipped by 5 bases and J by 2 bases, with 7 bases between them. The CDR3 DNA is TGTGCCAGCAGTGGTCTCCCTGGGGCCAACGTCCTGACTTTC. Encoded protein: CASSGLPGANVLTF.

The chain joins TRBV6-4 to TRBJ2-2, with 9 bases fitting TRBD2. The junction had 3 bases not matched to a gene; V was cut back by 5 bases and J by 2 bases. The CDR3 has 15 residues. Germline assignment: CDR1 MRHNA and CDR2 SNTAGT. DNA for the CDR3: TGTGCCAGCAGTCGAGCGGGGGGTAACACCGGGGAGCTGTTTTTT. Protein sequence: CASSRAGGNTGELFF.

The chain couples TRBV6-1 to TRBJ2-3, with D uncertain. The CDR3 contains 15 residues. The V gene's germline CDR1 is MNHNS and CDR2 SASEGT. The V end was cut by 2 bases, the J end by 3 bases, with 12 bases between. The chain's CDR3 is CASSEFPVGTDTQYF. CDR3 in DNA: TGTGCCAGCAGTGAATTCCCGGTGGGAACAGATACGCAGTATTTT.

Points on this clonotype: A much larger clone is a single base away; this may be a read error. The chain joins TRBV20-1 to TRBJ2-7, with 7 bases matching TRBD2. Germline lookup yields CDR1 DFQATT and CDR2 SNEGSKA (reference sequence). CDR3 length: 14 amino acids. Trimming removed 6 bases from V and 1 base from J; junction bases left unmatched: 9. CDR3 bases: TGCAGTGCCGGTAGCGGGTCAATATCCTACGAGCAGTACTTC. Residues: CSAGSGSISYEQYF.

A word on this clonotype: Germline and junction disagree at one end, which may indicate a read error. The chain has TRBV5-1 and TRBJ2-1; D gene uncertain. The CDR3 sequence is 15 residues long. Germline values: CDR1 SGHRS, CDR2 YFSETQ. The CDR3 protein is CASSLGPDSCNEQFF. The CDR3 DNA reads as TGCGCCAGCAGCTTGGGCCCAGACTCCTGCAATGAGCAGTTCTTC.

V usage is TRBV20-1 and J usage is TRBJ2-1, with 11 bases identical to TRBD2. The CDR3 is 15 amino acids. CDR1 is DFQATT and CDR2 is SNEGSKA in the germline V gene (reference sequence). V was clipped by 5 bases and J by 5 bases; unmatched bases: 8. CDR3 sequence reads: CSAGNLAGGHNEQFF. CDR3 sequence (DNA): TGCAGTGCTGGGAACTTAGCGGGGGGGCACAATGAGCAGTTCTTC.

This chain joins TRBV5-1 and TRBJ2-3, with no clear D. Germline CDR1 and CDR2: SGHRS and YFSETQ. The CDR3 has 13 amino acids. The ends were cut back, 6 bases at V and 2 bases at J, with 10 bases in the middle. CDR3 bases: TGCGCCAGCACTTCGACCTACACAGATACGCAGTATTTT. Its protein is CASTSTYTDTQYF.

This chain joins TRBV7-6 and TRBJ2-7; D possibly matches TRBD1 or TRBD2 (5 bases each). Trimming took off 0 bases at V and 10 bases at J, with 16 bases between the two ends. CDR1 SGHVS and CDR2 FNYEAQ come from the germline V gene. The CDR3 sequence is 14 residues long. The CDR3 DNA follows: TGTGCCAGCAGCTTAGCCGGGGTAGACAGATGCCAGTACTTC. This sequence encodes CASSLAGVDRCQYF.

CDR3 residues: CSARSPYQGYEQFF. The CDR3 nucleotides are TGCAGTGCTAGATCTCCGTATCAGGGCTATGAGCAGTTCTTC. The chain uses TRBV20-1 and TRBJ2-1, with D perhaps matching TRBD1 (5 bases). CDR3 size: 14 residues. From germline, CDR1 is DFQATT and CDR2 SNEGSKA (reference sequence). Trimming removed 2 bases at V and 8 bases at J, with 16 bases between.

The CDR3 region is CASSPYRDRTELAETQYF. CDR3 in DNA: TGTGCCAGCAGTCCATACCGGGACAGGACAGAACTAGCGGAGACCCAGTACTTC. The J gene is TRBJ2-5, the V gene TRBV28, with a possible D match to TRBD1 (8 bases). Trimming removed 5 bases from V and 5 bases from J, with 27 bases in between. The CDR3 runs 18 residues. Germline V gives CDR1 MDHEN, CDR2 SYDVKM.

Here the CDR3 reads CASSFLTQGNEQYF. The CDR3 region has the DNA TGTGCCAGCAGTTTCCTCACTCAGGGGAACGAGCAGTACTTC. The chain combines TRBV28 with TRBJ2-7, with a tentative D call TRBD1 (6 bases). V lost 3 bases to trimming and J lost 5 bases, with 14 bases between them. The CDR3 spans 14 residues. CDR1 MDHEN and CDR2 SYDVKM come from the germline V gene.

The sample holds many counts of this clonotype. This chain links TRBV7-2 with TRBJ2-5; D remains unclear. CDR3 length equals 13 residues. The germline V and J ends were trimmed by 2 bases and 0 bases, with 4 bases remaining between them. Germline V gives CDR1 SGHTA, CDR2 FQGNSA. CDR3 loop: CASSLQYQETQYF. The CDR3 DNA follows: TGTGCCAGCAGCTTACAGTACCAAGAGACCCAGTACTTC.

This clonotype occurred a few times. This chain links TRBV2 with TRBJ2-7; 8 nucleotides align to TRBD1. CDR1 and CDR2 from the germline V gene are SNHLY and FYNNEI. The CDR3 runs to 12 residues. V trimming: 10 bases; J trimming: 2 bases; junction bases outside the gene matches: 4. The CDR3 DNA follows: TGTGCCACCCGACAGGGGCCCTACGAGCAGTACTTC. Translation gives CATRQGPYEQYF.

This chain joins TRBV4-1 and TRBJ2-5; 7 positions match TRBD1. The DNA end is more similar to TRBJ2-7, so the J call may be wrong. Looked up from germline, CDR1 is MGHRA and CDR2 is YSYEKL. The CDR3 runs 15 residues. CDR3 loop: CASSQGKGARYEQYF. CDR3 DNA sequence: TGCGCCAGCAGCCAAGGGAAGGGGGCACGGTACGAGCAGTACTTC.

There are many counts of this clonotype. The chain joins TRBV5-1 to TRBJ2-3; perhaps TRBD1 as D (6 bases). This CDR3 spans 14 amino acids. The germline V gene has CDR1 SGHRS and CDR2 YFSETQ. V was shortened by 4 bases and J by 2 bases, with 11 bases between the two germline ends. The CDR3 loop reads CASSLDSLTDTQYF. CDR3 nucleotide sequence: TGCGCCAGCAGCCTGGACAGCCTCACAGATACGCAGTATTTT.

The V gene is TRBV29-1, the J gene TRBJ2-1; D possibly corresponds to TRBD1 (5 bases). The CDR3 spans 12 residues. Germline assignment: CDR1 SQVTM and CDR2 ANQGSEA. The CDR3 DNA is TGCAGTTTAGAACAGGACCACAATGAGCAGTTCTTC. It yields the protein CSLEQDHNEQFF.

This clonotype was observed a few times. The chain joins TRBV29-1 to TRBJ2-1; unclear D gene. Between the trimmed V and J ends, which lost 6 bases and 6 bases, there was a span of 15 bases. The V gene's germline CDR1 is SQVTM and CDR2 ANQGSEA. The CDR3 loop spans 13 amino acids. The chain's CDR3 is CSVEPRTGNEQFF. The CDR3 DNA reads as TGCAGCGTGGAACCGAGGACCGGCAATGAGCAGTTCTTC.

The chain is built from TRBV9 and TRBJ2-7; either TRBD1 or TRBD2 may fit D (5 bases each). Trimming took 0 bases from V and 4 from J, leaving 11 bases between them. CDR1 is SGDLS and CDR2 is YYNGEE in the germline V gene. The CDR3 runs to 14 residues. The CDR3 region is CASSVDTGRYEQYF. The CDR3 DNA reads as TGTGCCAGCAGCGTAGATACGGGGCGGTACGAGCAGTACTTC. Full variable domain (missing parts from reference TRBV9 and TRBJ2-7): DSGVTQTPKHLITATGQRVTLRCSPRSGDLSVYWYQQSLDQGLQFLIQYYNGEERAKGNILERFSAQQFPDLHSELNLSSLELGDSALYFCASSVDTGRYEQYFGPGTRLTVT.

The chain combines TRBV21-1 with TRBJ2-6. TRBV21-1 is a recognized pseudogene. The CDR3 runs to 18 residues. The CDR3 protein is CASSKAGVRVSGANVLTF. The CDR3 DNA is TGTGCCAGCAGCAAAGCGGGGGTACGGGTATCTGGGGCCAACGTCCTGACTTTC.

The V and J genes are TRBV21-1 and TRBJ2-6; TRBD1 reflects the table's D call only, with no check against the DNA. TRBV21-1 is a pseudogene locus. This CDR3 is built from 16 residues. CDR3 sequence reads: CASSRPGRSGANVLTF. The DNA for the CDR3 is TGTGCCAGCAGCCGTCCAGGGCGCTCTGGGGCCAACGTCCTGACTTTC.

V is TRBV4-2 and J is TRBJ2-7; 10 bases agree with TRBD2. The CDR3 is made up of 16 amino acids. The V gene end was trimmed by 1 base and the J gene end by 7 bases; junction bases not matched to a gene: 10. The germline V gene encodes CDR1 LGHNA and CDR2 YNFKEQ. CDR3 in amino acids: CASSQGSSGGAWEQYF. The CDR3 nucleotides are TGTGCCAGCAGCCAAGGGTCCAGCGGGGGGGCTTGGGAGCAGTACTTC.

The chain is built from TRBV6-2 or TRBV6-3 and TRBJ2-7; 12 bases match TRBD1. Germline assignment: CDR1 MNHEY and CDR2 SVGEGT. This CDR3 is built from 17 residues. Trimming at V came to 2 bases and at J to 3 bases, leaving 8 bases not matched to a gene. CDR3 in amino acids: CASSYHTGTGGNYEQYF. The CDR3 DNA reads TGTGCCAGCAGTTACCACACCGGGACAGGGGGCAACTACGAGCAGTACTTC.